The rows below give T cell receptor beta chains drawn from one sample of a study of cytomegalovirus exposure and HLA in healthy donors. Here immunoSEQ multiplex PCR was the method, and the copy in TCRdb shows in-frame clones only, minus some. There are around 61,000 clones in the sample; more than 90% occur only once, and 0.9% to 1.4% lies in the top ten. The sample comprised PBMCs. The receptors were gathered from a man aged 18 to 29 in good health and CMV-seronegative. Each CDR3 is given with its conserved first and last residue. The D gene is left open where the match is weak. The listing skips clone size in some rows; elsewhere it reads once, few, many or a size class.

clone_size: once; j_call: TRBJ1-5; d_call: -; v_call: TRBV7-9; cdr3_nt: TGTGCCAGCAGCGCCGGGGGAAGCCCCCAGCATTTT; cdr3_aa: CASSAGGSPQHF
clone_size: -; j_call: TRBJ1-2; d_call: -; v_call: TRBV4-2; cdr3_nt: TGTGCCAGCAGCCCGGAGGAGGGCGGAAAAAACTATGGCTACACCTTC; cdr3_aa: CASSPEEGGKNYGYTF
clone_size: -; j_call: TRBJ2-1; d_call: TRBD1; v_call: TRBV6-1; cdr3_nt: TGTGCCAGCACCTCGGACAGGAGCTCCTACAATGAGCAGTTCTTC; cdr3_aa: CASTSDRSSYNEQFF
clone_size: -; j_call: TRBJ1-2; d_call: -; v_call: TRBV7-9; cdr3_nt: TGTGCCAGCAGCTTAGAAGACAGGAGCGGCTACACCTTC; cdr3_aa: CASSLEDRSGYTF
clone_size: -; j_call: TRBJ2-2; d_call: -; v_call: TRBV6-5; cdr3_nt: TGTGCCAGCAGTTACATGAGCGGAGGGGAGCTGTTTTTT; cdr3_aa: CASSYMSGGELFF
clone_size: -; j_call: TRBJ2-3; d_call: TRBD2; v_call: TRBV6-5; cdr3_nt: TGTGCCAGCAGTTACGTCGGTCTAGCGGCCGCGGATACGCAGTATTTT; cdr3_aa: CASSYVGLAAADTQYF
clone_size: -; j_call: TRBJ2-2; d_call: TRBD2; v_call: TRBV4-2; cdr3_nt: TGTGCCAGCGGGGGTCTAGCGGGATACACCGGGGAGCTGTTTTTT; cdr3_aa: CASGGLAGYTGELFF
clone_size: -; j_call: TRBJ2-3; d_call: TRBD2; v_call: TRBV11-3; cdr3_nt: TGTGCCAGCAGCTTAGCAGAAGGGACTAGCGGGACAGATACGCAGTATTTT; cdr3_aa: CASSLAEGTSGTDTQYF
clone_size: -; j_call: TRBJ2-2; d_call: -; v_call: TRBV6-1; cdr3_nt: TGTGCCAGCAGTGAAGGGCGGTTCACCGGGGAGCTGTTTTTT; cdr3_aa: CASSEGRFTGELFF
clone_size: -; j_call: TRBJ2-1; d_call: -; v_call: TRBV4-2; cdr3_nt: TGTGCCAGCAGCCAACAAGCGAGACCTGGGAATGAGCAGTTCTTC; cdr3_aa: CASSQQARPGNEQFF
clone_size: -; j_call: TRBJ2-1; d_call: -; v_call: TRBV13; cdr3_nt: TGTGCCAGCAGCCCCCGCCTAAATGAGCAGTTCTTC; cdr3_aa: CASSPRLNEQFF
clone_size: -; j_call: TRBJ1-1; d_call: TRBD1; v_call: TRBV7-2; cdr3_nt: TGTGCCAGCAGCGCGACAGGGGGGGGGAAAGCTTTCTTT; cdr3_aa: CASSATGGGKAFF
clone_size: -; j_call: TRBJ1-4; d_call: -; v_call: TRBV29-1; cdr3_nt: TGCAGCGTTGTGGACAGAGCTAATGAAAAACTGTTTTTT; cdr3_aa: CSVVDRANEKLFF
clone_size: -; j_call: TRBJ1-3; d_call: -; v_call: TRBV4-1; cdr3_nt: TGCGCCACTTCGGGACACCAATTCTCTGGAAACACCATATATTTT; cdr3_aa: CATSGHQFSGNTIYF
clone_size: -; j_call: TRBJ2-2; d_call: TRBD1; v_call: TRBV13; cdr3_nt: TGTGCCACCCCAGACAGGGCCGGGGAGCTGTTTTTT; cdr3_aa: CATPDRAGELFF
clone_size: -; j_call: TRBJ1-2; d_call: -; v_call: TRBV4-3; cdr3_nt: TGCGCCAGCACGTCCGGCCGGGGGTATAACTATGGCTACACCTTC; cdr3_aa: CASTSGRGYNYGYTF
clone_size: -; j_call: TRBJ2-7; d_call: TRBD2; v_call: TRBV11-2; cdr3_nt: TGTGCCAGCAGCTTACATCTGGGACTAGCGGGAGGGCCTCGTCGCGAGCAGTACTTC; cdr3_aa: CASSLHLGLAGGPRREQYF
clone_size: few; j_call: TRBJ2-1; d_call: TRBD1; v_call: TRBV5-6; cdr3_nt: TGTGCCAGCAGCTCGGACAGGAATGAGCAGTTCTTC; cdr3_aa: CASSSDRNEQFF
clone_size: -; j_call: TRBJ2-7; d_call: -; v_call: TRBV4-1; cdr3_nt: TGCGCCAGCAGCCAAGGTCATGGACTCTACGAGCAGTACTTC; cdr3_aa: CASSQGHGLYEQYF
clone_size: once; j_call: TRBJ2-7; d_call: -; v_call: TRBV19; cdr3_nt: TGTGCCAGCCAAGAAAATTGGCGGACCTACGAGCAGTACTTC; cdr3_aa: CASQENWRTYEQYF
clone_size: few; j_call: TRBJ2-3; d_call: -; v_call: TRBV15; cdr3_nt: TGTGCCACCAGACCTGCAGGGTACGACACAGATACGCAGTATTTT; cdr3_aa: CATRPAGYDTDTQYF
clone_size: -; j_call: TRBJ2-2; d_call: -; v_call: TRBV14; cdr3_nt: TGTGCCAGCAGCCAAGTCCTAGCCGGAAACACCGGGGAGCTGTTTTTT; cdr3_aa: CASSQVLAGNTGELFF
clone_size: -; j_call: TRBJ2-2; d_call: TRBD2; v_call: TRBV10-3; cdr3_nt: TGTGCCATTCTCGGGACTAGCGGGAGGGGGACCGGGGAGCTGTTTTTT; cdr3_aa: CAILGTSGRGTGELFF
clone_size: -; j_call: TRBJ2-3; d_call: -; v_call: TRBV28; cdr3_nt: TGTGCCAGCATCGAGCGGACCACAGATACGCAGTATTTT; cdr3_aa: CASIERTTDTQYF
clone_size: -; j_call: TRBJ1-5; d_call: TRBD1; v_call: TRBV9; cdr3_nt: TGTGCCAGCCTTATGACAGGGGACCGAATAGATCAGCCCCAGCATTTT; cdr3_aa: CASLMTGDRIDQPQHF
clone_size: once; j_call: TRBJ2-5; d_call: -; v_call: TRBV28; cdr3_nt: TGTGCCAGCAGTCCCTCCAGGGGGAGGGAGACCCAGTACTTC; cdr3_aa: CASSPSRGRETQYF
clone_size: -; j_call: TRBJ2-1; d_call: TRBD2; v_call: TRBV9; cdr3_nt: TGTGCCAGCAGCGTAGTGGGACTAGCGGGAGGGAGCTCCTACAATGAGCAGTTCTTC; cdr3_aa: CASSVVGLAGGSSYNEQFF
clone_size: -; j_call: TRBJ2-7; d_call: -; v_call: TRBV11-3; cdr3_nt: TGTGCCAGCACCTCCCCCTACGAGCAGTACTTC; cdr3_aa: CASTSPYEQYF
clone_size: -; j_call: TRBJ2-2; d_call: -; v_call: TRBV21-1; cdr3_nt: TGTGCCAGCAGCAACGAGGGGCTAGCGGGAGACACCGGGGAGCTGTTTTTT; cdr3_aa: CASSNEGLAGDTGELFF
clone_size: -; j_call: TRBJ2-1; d_call: -; v_call: TRBV5-6; cdr3_nt: TGTGCCAGCAGCTTTGGTCCAATGAGGGCGAATGAGCAGTTCTTC; cdr3_aa: CASSFGPMRANEQFF
clone_size: -; j_call: TRBJ2-7; d_call: TRBD2; v_call: TRBV7-9; cdr3_nt: TGTGCCAGTGAAAGCGGGAACGGTTTGTACGAGCAGTACTTC; cdr3_aa: CASESGNGLYEQYF
clone_size: few; j_call: TRBJ1-2; d_call: -; v_call: TRBV5-5; cdr3_nt: TGTGCCAGCAGCTTGCCAGGGGTTTATGGCTACACCTTC; cdr3_aa: CASSLPGVYGYTF
clone_size: -; j_call: TRBJ2-7; d_call: TRBD1; v_call: TRBV29-1; cdr3_nt: TGCAGCGCCGCTTCGAGAACAGGGGGACAAGAGCAGTACTTC; cdr3_aa: CSAASRTGGQEQYF
clone_size: -; j_call: TRBJ2-2; d_call: TRBD1; v_call: TRBV5-8; cdr3_nt: TGTGCCAGCAGCTTGATACAGGGGTCCACCGGGGAGCTGTTTTTT; cdr3_aa: CASSLIQGSTGELFF
clone_size: -; j_call: TRBJ1-4; d_call: -; v_call: TRBV5-4; cdr3_nt: TGTGCCAGCAGCTTGGTCGGCAGGGGTAATGAAAAACTGTTTTTT; cdr3_aa: CASSLVGRGNEKLFF
clone_size: -; j_call: TRBJ1-1; d_call: -; v_call: TRBV5-1; cdr3_nt: TGCGCCAGCACGGCGGGGGAGTCTGAAGCTTTCTTT; cdr3_aa: CASTAGESEAFF
clone_size: -; j_call: TRBJ2-7; d_call: TRBD2; v_call: TRBV19; cdr3_nt: TGTGCCAGTAGTATCGGGAGGAACATCGTATACGAGCAGTACTTC; cdr3_aa: CASSIGRNIVYEQYF
clone_size: -; j_call: TRBJ2-1; d_call: TRBD1; v_call: TRBV11-3; cdr3_nt: TGTGCCAGCAGCTTCTCTCAGGGGGCCCACAATGAGCAGTTCTTC; cdr3_aa: CASSFSQGAHNEQFF
clone_size: -; j_call: TRBJ1-2; d_call: TRBD1; v_call: TRBV15; cdr3_nt: TGTGCCACCAGCAGAGATCGGTCAGGGGGCTCAAACTATGGCTACACCTTC; cdr3_aa: CATSRDRSGGSNYGYTF
clone_size: -; j_call: TRBJ2-7; d_call: -; v_call: TRBV28; cdr3_nt: TGTGCCAGCAGTTTAATAATCGCGACAGCCTCCTACGAGCAGTACTTC; cdr3_aa: CASSLIIATASYEQYF
clone_size: -; j_call: TRBJ1-3; d_call: -; v_call: TRBV11-2; cdr3_nt: TGTGCCAGCAGCCCTCGAAACACCATATATTTT; cdr3_aa: CASSPRNTIYF
clone_size: -; j_call: TRBJ2-3; d_call: TRBD1; v_call: TRBV2; cdr3_nt: TGTGCCAGCAGTGACAGGGGGACAGGGAGCACAGATACGCAGTATTTT; cdr3_aa: CASSDRGTGSTDTQYF
clone_size: -; j_call: TRBJ1-1; d_call: -; v_call: TRBV5-4; cdr3_nt: TGTGCCAGCAGCTTAAATAACAGGGCCACTGAAGCTTTCTTT; cdr3_aa: CASSLNNRATEAFF
clone_size: -; j_call: TRBJ2-7; d_call: TRBD2; v_call: TRBV4-3; cdr3_nt: TGCGCCAGCAGCCAACGTGCGGGAGTCATCTACGAGCAGTACTTC; cdr3_aa: CASSQRAGVIYEQYF
clone_size: -; j_call: TRBJ1-1; d_call: -; v_call: TRBV6-5; cdr3_nt: TGTGCCAGCAGTTATGTCGGGGGCACTGAAGCTTTCTTT; cdr3_aa: CASSYVGGTEAFF
clone_size: -; j_call: TRBJ2-1; d_call: TRBD2; v_call: TRBV4-2; cdr3_nt: TGTGCCAGCAGCTTACGACTAGCGGCCAATGAGCAGTTCTTC; cdr3_aa: CASSLRLAANEQFF
clone_size: -; j_call: TRBJ2-2; d_call: TRBD1; v_call: TRBV14; cdr3_nt: TGTGCCAGCAGCCAAGATGGGACAGTCTACGGCGGGGAGCTGTTTTTT; cdr3_aa: CASSQDGTVYGGELFF
clone_size: -; j_call: TRBJ2-7; d_call: -; v_call: TRBV7-2; cdr3_nt: TGTGCCAGCAGCTTACAGGGACTCTACGAGCAGTACTTC; cdr3_aa: CASSLQGLYEQYF
clone_size: -; j_call: TRBJ2-3; d_call: -; v_call: TRBV6-5; cdr3_nt: TGTGCCAGCAGTTACCCCGGGGTTGGAGATACGCAGTATTTT; cdr3_aa: CASSYPGVGDTQYF
clone_size: -; j_call: TRBJ2-1; d_call: TRBD2; v_call: TRBV27; cdr3_nt: TGTGCCAGCAGTTTACTAGCGGGCTCCTACAATGAGCAGTTCTTC; cdr3_aa: CASSLLAGSYNEQFF
clone_size: -; j_call: TRBJ1-5; d_call: TRBD1; v_call: TRBV19; cdr3_nt: TGTGCCAGTACCCAGGGACAGGGAAGCCGCCAGCCCCAGCATTTT; cdr3_aa: CASTQGQGSRQPQHF
clone_size: -; j_call: TRBJ2-7; d_call: -; v_call: TRBV6-5; cdr3_nt: TGTGCCAGCAGTTACGGGGAGATAGCCTACGAGCAGTACTTC; cdr3_aa: CASSYGEIAYEQYF